Listed here is a single TCR beta chain. Its target is not known. The data originate from a study of T cell repertoires in cytomegalovirus infection. Across the whole study: It was recently identified HLA-C-restricted and well-studied HLA-B-restricted CMV epitopes that the study used. Both CMV infection and a matching HLA type were indicated by public TCR beta signatures.

MiXCR was run by TCRdb on the reads, yielding one entry per CDR3 protein. The sample carries some 500,000 distinct CDR3 sequences, approximately 40% recorded once. V dropped 3 bases and J dropped 2 bases, with 20 bases sitting between them. The CDR3 consists of 17 residues. Germline V gene sequence: CDR1 MGHRA, CDR2 YSYEKL. The origin of this receptor is a human donor in good health (CMV status not recorded). Some clones in this sample may be carry-over from other donors' samples. This chain joins TRBV4-1 and TRBJ2-7; either TRBD1 or TRBD2 may supply D (6 bases each). This specimen was cultured PBMCs, taken from culture after CMV antigen stimulation. In DNA, the CDR3 is TGCGCCAGCAGCCAGGAGGTCGGGCTGGGGGGCCCCTACGAGCAGTACTTC. This codes for CASSQEVGLGGPYEQYF.